This T cell receptor beta chain stems from a study of blood T cell repertoires in COVID-19. Overall study: Acute-phase and convalescent COVID-19 samples originated in the United States, Italy and Spain.

The authors' processing: Estimates of nucleated cell counts were drawn from the amplification of reference gene primers. Measured with immunoSEQ multiplex PCR; TCRdb has only the in-frame clones, and not every one. D and trimming come from the DNA, and the V and J calls and clone size come from that table. The profile shows around 190,000 clones, approximately 86% of them singletons. CDR3 length equals 15 residues. V was clipped by 3 bases and J by 2 bases, with 14 bases between them. Germline CDR1 and CDR2: LNHDA and SQIVND (reference sequence). Sample: peripheral blood. V usage is TRBV19 and J usage is TRBJ2-7; no reliable D call. This TCR derives from a man in his fifties or sixties with active or convalescent COVID-19. The CDR3 bases are TGTGCCAGTAGTATTTCCCCCGCGCAACCCTACGAGCAGTACTTC. Its translation is CASSISPAQPYEQYF.